A selection of T cell receptor beta chains follows, all from one sample in a study of OX40 agonist ivuxolimab in advanced cancers. Here immunoSEQ multiplex PCR was the method, and the copy in TCRdb shows in-frame clones only, minus some. The sample contains tens of thousands of clones, about 88% of which appear only once. Source: CD4+ or CD8+ T cells sorted from blood, taken in a trial of the OX40 agonist ivuxolimab. These receptors were taken from an adult with an advanced solid tumor such as melanoma, head and neck, liver or kidney cancer. CDR3s include the opening cysteine and the closing phenylalanine or tryptophan. D genes are given only for firm matches. Clone size is not always given. Where it is, it says once, few, many or a class for expanded clones.

j_gene,d_gene,v_gene,abundance,CDR3nt,CDR3aa
TRBJ2-3,TRBD2,TRBV5-6,.,TGTGCCAGCAGCTTGATGGGACTAGTGGGCGATACGCAGTATTTT,CASSLMGLVGDTQYF
TRBJ2-1,TRBD1,TRBV7-3,.,TGTGCCAGCAGCTTCGACCGGGACAGGGTTGGTAGTGAGCAGTTCTTC,CASSFDRDRVGSEQFF
TRBJ1-2,TRBD1,TRBV28,.,TGTGCCAGCAGCATCCCGGGACAGGGTAATGGCTACACCTTC,CASSIPGQGNGYTF
TRBJ1-1,.,TRBV19,few,TGTGCCAGCAGTGTAGAGGTCACCACTGAAGCTTTCTTT,CASSVEVTTEAFF
TRBJ1-5,.,TRBV19,.,TGTGCCAGTAGTGGCGGGGGCAATCAGCCCCAGCATTTT,CASSGGGNQPQHF
TRBJ2-3,TRBD2,TRBV14,.,TGTGCCAGCAGCCAAGATCTTGTCGTAGCGGGGGTCACTCTCCGGCGGGATACGCAGTATTTT,CASSQDLVVAGVTLRRDTQYF
TRBJ1-1,TRBD1,TRBV5-1,.,TGCGCCAGCAAATCACAGGGGGACACTGAAGCTTTCTTT,CASKSQGDTEAFF
TRBJ2-3,.,TRBV7-9,once,TGTGCCAGCAGCTTGGGGCAGGGATTTGGGGATACGCAGTATTTT,CASSLGQGFGDTQYF
TRBJ1-5,.,TRBV2,.,TGTGCCAGCAGTGTCTCGGGAAATCAGCCCCAGCATTTT,CASSVSGNQPQHF
TRBJ1-2,.,TRBV9,.,TGTGCCAGCAGCGTAAACCAGATCTATGGCTACACCTTC,CASSVNQIYGYTF
TRBJ1-5,TRBD1,TRBV10-2,.,TGCGCCAGCAGTCGGACAGGGCTTCTCAATCAGCCCCAGCATTTT,CASSRTGLLNQPQHF
TRBJ1-2,.,TRBV9,once,TGTGCCAGCAGCACCCATCCGACGTCGTATGATGGCTACACCTTC,CASSTHPTSYDGYTF
TRBJ2-3,.,TRBV30,.,TGTGCCTGGAGTGCAACAGGGTATTATGAAGATACGCAGTATTTT,CAWSATGYYEDTQYF
TRBJ2-7,TRBD1,TRBV9,.,TGTGCCAGCAGCGTAGCAGGTACAGGGGCCTACGAGCAGTACTTC,CASSVAGTGAYEQYF
TRBJ2-3,.,TRBV6-4,.,TGTGCCACACGCTCCGGGGCCACGCAGTATTTT,CATRSGATQYF
TRBJ1-2,.,TRBV5-1,once,TGCGCCAGCAGCTTCAACAGGGATCAAGGGGGTGGCTACACCTTC,CASSFNRDQGGGYTF
TRBJ2-5,TRBD2,TRBV15,.,TGTGCCACCAGCAGATCCAGCGGGGGAGAGACCCAGTACTTC,CATSRSSGGETQYF
TRBJ2-2,.,TRBV9,.,TGTGCCAGCAGCCGGCCGGGACTCCGGGGCGGGGAGCTGTTTTTT,CASSRPGLRGGELFF
TRBJ2-7,.,TRBV7-2,few,TGTGCCAGCAGCTTATACGGGACCTCCACCTACGAGCAGTACTTC,CASSLYGTSTYEQYF
TRBJ1-1,.,TRBV29-1,few,TGCAGCACTTGGGGGGAAGGTGAAGCTTTCTTT,CSTWGEGEAFF
TRBJ1-1,.,TRBV28,.,TGTGCCAGCAGTGGTAACGCGAACACTGAAGCTTTCTTT,CASSGNANTEAFF
TRBJ2-2,.,TRBV7-9,.,TGTGCCAGCAGCTGGGCCGGGGAGCTGTTTTTT,CASSWAGELFF
TRBJ2-7,TRBD2,TRBV5-1,.,TGCGCCAGCAGCTTGGGCGGCGCGGGGGGGCCGGAGCAGTACTTC,CASSLGGAGGPEQYF
TRBJ2-7,.,TRBV2,.,TGTGCCAGCAGTGATCCAACAATTAGCTACGAGCAGTACTTC,CASSDPTISYEQYF
TRBJ1-4,.,TRBV19,few,TGTGCCAGTATCAGCAGATATAATGAAAAACTGTTTTTT,CASISRYNEKLFF
TRBJ1-6,.,TRBV5-1,.,TGCGCCAGCAGCTTGGCTGGGGAGACGACTTCACCCCTCCACTTT,CASSLAGETTSPLHF
TRBJ2-5,TRBD1,TRBV4-1,.,TGCGCCAGCAGACTAACAGGGGGAGAGACCCAGTACTTC,CASRLTGGETQYF
TRBJ1-6,.,TRBV7-6,.,TGTGCCAGCAGCCCCGGGGACAATGATAATTCACCCCTCCACTTT,CASSPGDNDNSPLHF
TRBJ1-1,.,TRBV5-6,.,TGTGCCAGCAGTCGAACGGGGCGGGTTTCTGAAGCTTTCTTT,CASSRTGRVSEAFF
TRBJ1-2,TRBD1,TRBV6-1,.,TGTGCCAGCAGTGCACTAACCGGGACAGGGCTCCCTGGCTACACCTTC,CASSALTGTGLPGYTF
TRBJ1-6,.,TRBV5-5,few,TGTGCCAGCAGCTTTGGATCGAGGGGCTCCCTCCACTTT,CASSFGSRGSLHF
TRBJ2-5,.,TRBV7-3,.,TGTGCCAGCAGCTCCGTAGGAGGGACAGCGAAGGAGACCCAGTACTTC,CASSSVGGTAKETQYF
TRBJ1-2,.,TRBV19,once,TGTGCCAGTAGTTTCTCCAGGGTGGAAGGCTACACCTTC,CASSFSRVEGYTF
TRBJ1-3,.,TRBV5-1,medium-sized,TGCGCCAGCAGCTTGTACGGCTCCTCTGGAAACACCATATATTTT,CASSLYGSSGNTIYF
TRBJ1-1,TRBD1,TRBV2,.,TGTGCCAGCAGTGAAAACAGGGGAGCTCACACTGAAGCTTTCTTT,CASSENRGAHTEAFF
TRBJ2-3,TRBD1,TRBV19,.,TGTGCCAGTACCCCGCGAGGGGGCAGGGGAACAGATACGCAGTATTTT,CASTPRGGRGTDTQYF
TRBJ2-7,TRBD2,TRBV11-2,.,TGTGCCAGCAGCCCTTGGGGATCCGGGACTAGCGGTTACTACGAGCAGTACTTC,CASSPWGSGTSGYYEQYF
TRBJ2-3,.,TRBV7-9,once,TGTGCCAGCAGCTTAGGCCGAGTTGAATCCACAGATACGCAGTATTTT,CASSLGRVESTDTQYF
TRBJ2-5,TRBD1,TRBV5-1,.,TGCGCCAGCAGCCACGGGACAGGGGCAGAGACCCAGTACTTC,CASSHGTGAETQYF